This T cell receptor (beta chain) was recovered during a study of T cell repertoires in cytomegalovirus infection. About the study: Public TCR beta signatures indicated both CMV infection and matching HLA type. Study-level points and caveats: Carriers of CMV plus the relevant HLA were identified by cumulative public TCR beta family frequency. What dominated the ex vivo response were HLA-C-restricted CMV-specific TCR beta clonotypes.

Between the trimmed V and J ends, which lost 6 bases and 2 bases, there was a span of 17 bases. This CDR3 spans 15 amino acids. In germline, CDR1 is MNHEY, CDR2 SVGAGI. This clonotype was seen more than once but under ten times. The antigen is not known. TCRdb itself ran the reads through MiXCR, one entry per CDR3 protein. Of some 600,000 distinct CDR3 sequences listed, roughly 24% were seen once; the top ten hold roughly 8%. V usage is TRBV6-5 and J usage is TRBJ2-7; D might be TRBD1 (5 bases). The sample comprised CD8+ T cells from PBMCs. The origin of this receptor is a human donor in good health (CMV status not recorded). Some clones in this sample may be carry-over from other donors' samples. CDR3 sequence (DNA): TGTGCCAGCAGCCCCGACTGGGGCCCTGCCTACGAGCAGTACTTC. This encodes CASSPDWGPAYEQYF.